Listed below are T cell receptor beta chains from one sample, sequenced in a study of T-cell reconstitution after alpha-beta-depleted transplantation in children. TCRdb itself ran the PCR reads through MiXCR, one entry per CDR3 protein. The sample lists about 280,000 distinct CDR3 sequences, around 10% seen once, with around 24% in the top ten. Sequenced here: peripheral blood, sampled 180 days after TCRalphabeta/CD19-depleted stem cell transplant. The receptors were sampled from a male patient between 2 and 10 years old who had a stem cell transplant for chronic granulomatous disease, so the T cells may come from the graft donor. CDR3s include the opening cysteine and the closing phenylalanine or tryptophan. Fields, in order: D gene, clone size, V gene, J gene, CDR3 DNA, CDR3 protein. A D gene is named only where the DNA matches it firmly. Only some rows state a clone size, as once, few, many or a class for expanded clones.

d_call: NA
clone_size: many
v_call: TRBV7-2
j_call: TRBJ2-1
cdr3_nt: TGTGCCAGCAGCTTAGGCGGCGAGCAGTTCTTC
cdr3_aa: CASSLGGEQFF

d_call: NA
clone_size: many
v_call: TRBV5-1
j_call: TRBJ2-1
cdr3_nt: TGCGCCAGCAGCTTGACGAGATCCTCCTACAATGAGCAGTTCTTC
cdr3_aa: CASSLTRSSYNEQFF

d_call: NA
clone_size: many
v_call: TRBV6-5
j_call: TRBJ1-4
cdr3_nt: TGTGCCAGCAGTTACGGGGTCTTCGGCAGCGTGAATGAAAAACTGTTTTTT
cdr3_aa: CASSYGVFGSVNEKLFF

d_call: TRBD2
clone_size: few
v_call: TRBV12-3/TRBV12-4
j_call: TRBJ2-5
cdr3_nt: TGTGCCAGCAGTTCCCGCCTCGGGACTAGCCACACGAAAGAGACCCAGTACTTC
cdr3_aa: CASSSRLGTSHTKETQYF

d_call: NA
clone_size: many
v_call: TRBV28
j_call: TRBJ1-4
cdr3_nt: TGTGCCAGCAGTTTGAGCAGATTTAATGAAAAACTGTTTTTT
cdr3_aa: CASSLSRFNEKLFF

d_call: TRBD1
clone_size: many
v_call: TRBV18
j_call: TRBJ2-7
cdr3_nt: TGTGCCAGCTCACCGTACGGGACAGACTACGAGCAGTACTTC
cdr3_aa: CASSPYGTDYEQYF

d_call: NA
clone_size: NA
v_call: TRBV19
j_call: TRBJ1-1
cdr3_nt: TGTGCCAGTAGTATCATCGGGGCCGGAAACACTGAAGCTTTCTTT
cdr3_aa: CASSIIGAGNTEAFF

d_call: TRBD2
clone_size: NA
v_call: TRBV20-1
j_call: TRBJ2-7
cdr3_nt: TGCAGTGCTAGCGTTATCGCGGGAGCCTACGAGCAGTACTTC
cdr3_aa: CSASVIAGAYEQYF

d_call: NA
clone_size: many
v_call: TRBV21-1
j_call: TRBJ2-6
cdr3_nt: TGTGCCAGCAGCACGGGCAGTCGGGATGGGATCTCTGGGGCCAACGTCCTGACTTTC
cdr3_aa: CASSTGSRDGISGANVLTF

d_call: NA
clone_size: NA
v_call: TRBV14
j_call: TRBJ2-7
cdr3_nt: TGTGCCAGCAGCCAAGATGTTAGGTACGAGCAGTACTTC
cdr3_aa: CASSQDVRYEQYF

d_call: NA
clone_size: few
v_call: TRBV3-1
j_call: TRBJ2-3
cdr3_nt: TGTGCCAGCAGCCAAGGACTAGGTCCGTCTGATACGCAGTATTTT
cdr3_aa: CASSQGLGPSDTQYF

d_call: NA
clone_size: many
v_call: TRBV4-2
j_call: TRBJ1-3
cdr3_nt: TGTGCCAGCAGCCACGGGACTGCTGGAAACACCATATATTTT
cdr3_aa: CASSHGTAGNTIYF

d_call: NA
clone_size: many
v_call: TRBV18
j_call: TRBJ1-2
cdr3_nt: TGTGCCAGCTCACCTCGCACAGGGTATCACTATGGCTACACCTTC
cdr3_aa: CASSPRTGYHYGYTF

d_call: NA
clone_size: many
v_call: TRBV2
j_call: TRBJ2-7
cdr3_nt: TGTGCCAGCAGGCCTGGACCTACCGGGGGTGAGCAGTACTTC
cdr3_aa: CASRPGPTGGEQYF

d_call: NA
clone_size: many
v_call: TRBV6-5
j_call: TRBJ2-3
cdr3_nt: TGTGCCAGCAGTTACTCAGGGTCAACCGCCGATGAGGAAGATACGCAGTATTTT
cdr3_aa: CASSYSGSTADEEDTQYF

d_call: NA
clone_size: many
v_call: TRBV7-8
j_call: TRBJ2-3
cdr3_nt: TGTGCCAGCAGCCGTGACCGCGCCGATACGCAGTATTTT
cdr3_aa: CASSRDRADTQYF

d_call: NA
clone_size: NA
v_call: TRBV20-1
j_call: TRBJ2-7
cdr3_nt: TGCAGTGCTAGAGAGGTTAGCGGCTCCTACGAGCAGTACTTC
cdr3_aa: CSAREVSGSYEQYF

d_call: TRBD1
clone_size: many
v_call: TRBV27
j_call: TRBJ2-5
cdr3_nt: TGTGCCAGCAGTTTATTAGGACAGGGAGCGGAGACCCAGTACTTC
cdr3_aa: CASSLLGQGAETQYF

d_call: TRBD1
clone_size: many
v_call: TRBV29-1
j_call: TRBJ2-7
cdr3_nt: TGCAGCGTGGGGACAGGACCCTACGAGCAGTACTTC
cdr3_aa: CSVGTGPYEQYF

d_call: NA
clone_size: many
v_call: TRBV11-2
j_call: TRBJ1-6
cdr3_nt: TGTGCCAGCAGCTCCGCGGGACACCCTGGGGGCAATTCACCCCTCCACTTT
cdr3_aa: CASSSAGHPGGNSPLHF

d_call: NA
clone_size: many
v_call: TRBV9
j_call: TRBJ2-1
cdr3_nt: TGTGCCAGCAGCGTGGGGAGAGCCTCCTACAATGAGCAGTTCTTC
cdr3_aa: CASSVGRASYNEQFF

d_call: TRBD2
clone_size: many
v_call: TRBV2
j_call: TRBJ2-2
cdr3_nt: TGTGCCAGCAGTTTCCTAGCGGGGGGGATCACCGGGGAGCTGTTTTTT
cdr3_aa: CASSFLAGGITGELFF

d_call: TRBD1
clone_size: many
v_call: TRBV28
j_call: TRBJ1-1
cdr3_nt: TGTGCCGTCAAGGGGGCCACTGAAGCTTTCTTT
cdr3_aa: CAVKGATEAFF

d_call: NA
clone_size: many
v_call: TRBV5-8
j_call: TRBJ2-7
cdr3_nt: TGTGCCAGCAGCTTTGGACTGAGAACCGACGAGCAGTACTTC
cdr3_aa: CASSFGLRTDEQYF

d_call: NA
clone_size: many
v_call: TRBV12-3/TRBV12-4
j_call: TRBJ2-5
cdr3_nt: TGTGCCAGCAGTTCAATTACCGGGAACCAGTACTTC
cdr3_aa: CASSSITGNQYF

d_call: NA
clone_size: many
v_call: TRBV7-2
j_call: TRBJ2-1
cdr3_nt: TGTGCCAGCAGCACCGATCGCGGTTACAATGAGCAGTTCTTC
cdr3_aa: CASSTDRGYNEQFF

d_call: NA
clone_size: NA
v_call: TRBV5-1
j_call: TRBJ2-1
cdr3_nt: TGCGCCAGCAGCTTGAACCATGCCTACAATGAGCAGTTCTTC
cdr3_aa: CASSLNHAYNEQFF

d_call: TRBD2
clone_size: many
v_call: TRBV7-3
j_call: TRBJ2-1
cdr3_nt: TGCGCCAGCAGCTTGACTAGCGGGGGTTCCTACAATGAGCAGTTCTTC
cdr3_aa: CASSLTSGGSYNEQFF

d_call: NA
clone_size: many
v_call: TRBV5-6
j_call: TRBJ1-1
cdr3_nt: TGTGCCAGCAGCTTTTGGGGGGCAGGAACTGAAGCTTTCTTT
cdr3_aa: CASSFWGAGTEAFF

d_call: TRBD1
clone_size: many
v_call: TRBV7-8
j_call: TRBJ2-1
cdr3_nt: TGTGCCAGCAGCTTACCACTCGGGACAGCCGTGAACAATGAGCAGTTCTTC
cdr3_aa: CASSLPLGTAVNNEQFF

d_call: TRBD2
clone_size: many
v_call: TRBV7-2
j_call: TRBJ2-7
cdr3_nt: TGTGCCAGCAGCCAAGGACTAGCGGAGTACGAGCAGTACTTC
cdr3_aa: CASSQGLAEYEQYF

d_call: NA
clone_size: many
v_call: TRBV7-8
j_call: TRBJ1-5
cdr3_nt: TGTGCCAGCAGCTTGACAGACAATCAGCCCCAGCATTTT
cdr3_aa: CASSLTDNQPQHF

d_call: NA
clone_size: many
v_call: TRBV5-1
j_call: TRBJ2-7
cdr3_nt: TGCGCCAGCAGCTTTGGGGCTGGATACGAGCAGTACTTC
cdr3_aa: CASSFGAGYEQYF

d_call: TRBD1
clone_size: many
v_call: TRBV29-1
j_call: TRBJ2-5
cdr3_nt: TGCAGCGTTGAAGATGACAGGGGGCGCGCAGAGACCCAGTACTTC
cdr3_aa: CSVEDDRGRAETQYF

d_call: NA
clone_size: many
v_call: TRBV4-1
j_call: TRBJ1-5
cdr3_nt: TGCGCCAGCAGCCAAGATCTCGGGATTTTGCATCAGCCCCAGCATTTT
cdr3_aa: CASSQDLGILHQPQHF

d_call: NA
clone_size: many
v_call: TRBV9
j_call: TRBJ1-3
cdr3_nt: TGTGCCAGCAGCGGAACGTTGATCTCTGGAAACACCATATATTTT
cdr3_aa: CASSGTLISGNTIYF

d_call: NA
clone_size: many
v_call: TRBV7-9
j_call: TRBJ1-1
cdr3_nt: TGTGCCAGCAGCTTAGTTTTGGGAAACACTGAAGCTTTCTTT
cdr3_aa: CASSLVLGNTEAFF

d_call: TRBD2
clone_size: few
v_call: TRBV19
j_call: TRBJ2-7
cdr3_nt: TGTGCCAGTAGGACCGGGACTAGCGGGAAATACGAGCAGTACTTC
cdr3_aa: CASRTGTSGKYEQYF

d_call: TRBD1
clone_size: many
v_call: TRBV20-1
j_call: TRBJ1-5
cdr3_nt: TGCAGTGCTAGAACGACAGGGAACGGTCCCCAGCATTTT
cdr3_aa: CSARTTGNGPQHF

d_call: TRBD2
clone_size: many
v_call: TRBV4-2
j_call: TRBJ2-1
cdr3_nt: TGTGCCAGCAGCCAAGAACCTAGCGGGTTTAGCTCCTACAATGAGCAGTTCTTC
cdr3_aa: CASSQEPSGFSSYNEQFF

d_call: TRBD1
clone_size: many
v_call: TRBV6-2/TRBV6-3
j_call: TRBJ1-1
cdr3_nt: TGTGCCAGCAGCCAGACAGGGACGAGTGAAGCTTTCTTT
cdr3_aa: CASSQTGTSEAFF

d_call: TRBD2
clone_size: many
v_call: TRBV29-1
j_call: TRBJ2-1
cdr3_nt: TGCAGCGTTGAATTACTTAGCGGGAGGGCCTCTGAGCAGTTCTTC
cdr3_aa: CSVELLSGRASEQFF

d_call: TRBD2
clone_size: NA
v_call: TRBV6-1
j_call: TRBJ2-1
cdr3_nt: TGTGCCAGCAGTAGCATAGCGGGAGTTGGCTACAATGAGCAGTTCTTC
cdr3_aa: CASSSIAGVGYNEQFF

d_call: NA
clone_size: many
v_call: TRBV30
j_call: TRBJ2-5
cdr3_nt: TGTGCCTTAGCACAGGGTGGCCGGCTGTACCAAGAGACCCAGTACTTC
cdr3_aa: CALAQGGRLYQETQYF

d_call: TRBD1
clone_size: many
v_call: TRBV18
j_call: TRBJ2-3
cdr3_nt: TGTGCCAGCTCGCGGACAGGGGCCATTTATACGCAGTATTTT
cdr3_aa: CASSRTGAIYTQYF

d_call: NA
clone_size: many
v_call: TRBV6-1
j_call: TRBJ1-4
cdr3_nt: TGTGCCAGCAGTCTGAACACGGTCGGTTCCGGAAAACTGTTTTTT
cdr3_aa: CASSLNTVGSGKLFF

d_call: NA
clone_size: NA
v_call: TRBV5-4
j_call: TRBJ2-5
cdr3_nt: TGTGCCAGCAGCTTGAAGCCAGAGGCCGGTCAGACCCAGTACTTC
cdr3_aa: CASSLKPEAGQTQYF

d_call: NA
clone_size: many
v_call: TRBV10-2
j_call: TRBJ1-1
cdr3_nt: TGCGCCAGCAGCAATCCCTTTCCCCCGATGAACACTGAAGCTTTCTTT
cdr3_aa: CASSNPFPPMNTEAFF

d_call: NA
clone_size: many
v_call: TRBV12-3/TRBV12-4
j_call: TRBJ1-4
cdr3_nt: TGTGCCAGCAGCTTTAGACAGGAGGGGGAAAAACTGTTTTTT
cdr3_aa: CASSFRQEGEKLFF

d_call: NA
clone_size: many
v_call: TRBV15
j_call: TRBJ2-7
cdr3_nt: TGTGCCACCAGCAGAGGGAACGGGGGGCTGGGGGAGCAGTACTTC
cdr3_aa: CATSRGNGGLGEQYF

d_call: NA
clone_size: many
v_call: TRBV5-1
j_call: TRBJ2-1
cdr3_nt: TGCGCCAGCAGCTTGGGGTTGGAGTCAGGGGTCTACAATGAGCAGTTCTTC
cdr3_aa: CASSLGLESGVYNEQFF

d_call: NA
clone_size: many
v_call: TRBV12-3/TRBV12-4
j_call: TRBJ2-7
cdr3_nt: TGTGCCAGCTCTGATGGTTCCTACGAGCAGTACTTC
cdr3_aa: CASSDGSYEQYF

d_call: NA
clone_size: many
v_call: TRBV29-1
j_call: TRBJ2-7
cdr3_nt: TGCAGCGTTGAAGGGCGGGCGCCTACCTACGAGCAGTACTTC
cdr3_aa: CSVEGRAPTYEQYF

d_call: NA
clone_size: many
v_call: TRBV20-1
j_call: TRBJ2-1
cdr3_nt: TGCAGTGCTAGACCCCCCTCCTACAGGGCCCATGAGCAGTTCTTC
cdr3_aa: CSARPPSYRAHEQFF

d_call: NA
clone_size: many
v_call: TRBV12-3/TRBV12-4
j_call: TRBJ1-5
cdr3_nt: TGTGCCAGCAGTTTGAGCGACAGTGACAATCAGCCCCAGCATTTT
cdr3_aa: CASSLSDSDNQPQHF

d_call: NA
clone_size: many
v_call: TRBV18
j_call: TRBJ1-5
cdr3_nt: TGTGCCAGCTCCCGGGGTGAGGGCGTGGAGCCCCAGCATTTT
cdr3_aa: CASSRGEGVEPQHF

d_call: TRBD2
clone_size: many
v_call: TRBV6-2/TRBV6-3
j_call: TRBJ2-3
cdr3_nt: TGTGCCAGCAGCCCTCCCGGACTAGCGGGAGGGCCGTATACGCAGTATTTT
cdr3_aa: CASSPPGLAGGPYTQYF